This T cell receptor beta chain was profiled in a study of OX40 agonist ivuxolimab in advanced cancers. Across the whole study: Averaging around 60 years in age, with a range of roughly 23 to 80, the cohort was more than 75% male.

Produced via immunoSEQ multiplex PCR; TCRdb's table is partial and in-frame only. Altogether fewer than 85,000 clones are present, about nine tenths being singletons, with the ten largest covering 0.75% to 0.85%. This CDR3 comprises 13 residues. V gave up 3 bases and J gave up 4 bases; unmatched junction bases: 4. Germline CDR1 is SQVTM and CDR2 is ANQGSEA. Sequencing used CD4+ or CD8+ T cells sorted from blood, obtained in a trial of the OX40 agonist ivuxolimab. The chain is built from TRBV29-1 and TRBJ2-3, with 7 bases aligning to TRBD1. This clonotype originated in an adult with an advanced solid tumor such as melanoma, head and neck, liver or kidney cancer. The CDR3 reads CSVDGQGADTQYF. The CDR3 DNA reads as TGCAGCGTTGACGGGCAGGGGGCAGATACGCAGTATTTT.